These 25 T cell receptor beta chains originate from one sample sequenced in a study of blood T cell repertoires in COVID-19. TCRdb keeps only in-frame clones here, not all; method: immunoSEQ multiplex PCR. The sample carries fewer than 250,000 clones, around 92% recorded once. The sequencing sample was made of peripheral blood. The source is a man younger than 40 with acute or convalescent COVID-19.

This chain uses TRBV7-9 with TRBJ1-2; 7 bases fit TRBD1. Per the germline V gene, CDR1 is SEHNR and CDR2 is FQNEAQ (reference sequence). There are 15 residues in the CDR3. Trimming took 2 bases from V and 6 from J; bases not matched to a gene: 9. CDR3 protein: CASSLNRRQGDGYTF. Written as DNA, the CDR3 is TGTGCCAGCAGCTTAAATCGCAGACAGGGAGATGGCTACACCTTC.

This clone was counted a single time. CDR3 sequence: CASSSGEGGTQPQHF. CDR3 nucleotides: TGCGCCAGCAGCTCCGGAGAGGGAGGAACTCAGCCCCAGCATTTT. This rearrangement joins TRBV5-1 to TRBJ1-5, with D uncertain. The CDR3 spans 15 residues. In germline, CDR1 is SGHRS, CDR2 YFSETQ. V lost 3 bases and J 6 bases, leaving 16 bases between the germline ends.

CDR3 bases: TGTGCCAGTAGTTCCGAATACCTGGAGTCGTTCACAGATACGCAGTATTTT. Protein sequence: CASSSEYLESFTDTQYF. This sequence joins TRBV19 and TRBJ2-3, with D uncertain. CDR1 LNHDA and CDR2 SQIVND come from the germline V gene (reference sequence). The V and J ends lost 5 bases and 2 bases respectively, with 20 bases between them. This CDR3 comprises 17 residues.

In nucleotides, the CDR3 is TGTGCCAGCAGCCCTGGGCAGAAAACTGAAGCTTTCTTT. Amino acids: CASSPGQKTEAFF. The chain uses TRBV11-2 and TRBJ1-1; the D is unclear. Germline V gene lookup returns CDR1 SGHAT and CDR2 FQNNGV. The V and J ends lost 5 bases and 5 bases respectively, with 12 bases between them. The length of the CDR3 is 13 residues.

This rearrangement joins TRBV2 to TRBJ2-1; 9 bases are a match to TRBD2. The CDR3 covers 14 residues. In germline, CDR1 is SNHLY, CDR2 FYNNEI. The ends lost 4 bases at V and 3 bases at J; junction bases unmatched: 1. The CDR3 region is CASSGLADYNEQFF. The CDR3 nucleotides read TGTGCCAGCAGTGGACTAGCGGACTACAATGAGCAGTTCTTC.

The V and J genes are TRBV5-5 and TRBJ1-6; 9 positions agree with TRBD1. Germline CDR1 SGHKS, CDR2 YYEKEE (reference sequence). This CDR3 is 17 amino acids long. V gave up 4 bases and J gave up 9 bases; unmatched junction bases: 14. Here the CDR3 reads CASSTRTGDSLGSPLHF. In DNA, the CDR3 is TGTGCCAGCAGCACAAGGACAGGGGATTCCTTAGGTTCACCCCTCCACTTT.

Only one count was recorded for this clone. The genes are TRBV2 and TRBJ2-7; D remains ambiguous. This CDR3 is 16 amino acids long. V gave up 6 bases and J gave up 2 bases, with 20 bases separating them. Germline-derived CDR1 and CDR2 are SNHLY and FYNNEI. The CDR3 loop is CASRSRAVTPTYEQYF. In DNA form, the CDR3 reads TGTGCCAGCAGATCCCGCGCCGTGACACCCACCTACGAGCAGTACTTC.

A single count supports this clone. The J gene is TRBJ2-7, the V gene TRBV9; the match to TRBD2 covers 8 bases. The CDR3 length is 13 residues. The V gene's germline CDR1 is SGDLS and CDR2 YYNGEE. Germline trimming cut 2 bases from V and 6 bases from J; bases unmatched to any gene: 4. The CDR3, as DNA: TGTGCCAGCAGCGTCGGGACTAGTCGCGAGCAGTACTTC. Residues: CASSVGTSREQYF.

V gene TRBV6-6 combines with J gene TRBJ2-5, with 9 positions matching TRBD2. The CDR3 has 15 residues. Germline lookup yields CDR1 MNHNY and CDR2 SVGAGI (reference sequence). V shed 6 bases, J shed 5 bases, and the junction held 10 bases outside the gene matches. CDR3 DNA sequence: TGTGCCAGCAGCCCCCCCGCTAGCGGGGCTGAGACCCAGTACTTC. It codes for CASSPPASGAETQYF.

On this clone: Different DNA sequences within this sample yield the same CDR3. The chain links TRBV5-4 to TRBJ1-1; D unclear. Germline V lookup: CDR1 SGHNT, CDR2 YYREEE (reference sequence). This CDR3 has 13 residues. V was shortened by 3 bases and J by 0 bases, with 6 bases between the two germline ends. CDR3 protein: CASSSSLNTEAFF. CDR3 in DNA: TGTGCCAGCAGCTCCAGTTTGAACACTGAAGCTTTCTTT.

This chain uses TRBV5-4 with TRBJ2-7; 8 nucleotides align to TRBD1. Germline assignment: CDR1 SGHNT and CDR2 YYREEE (reference sequence). This CDR3 has 15 amino acids. With 2 bases clipped from V and 6 bases from J, the junction kept 10 bases outside the gene matches. The CDR3 loop is CASSLIFGQGSEQYF. DNA of the CDR3: TGTGCCAGCAGCTTAATCTTCGGACAGGGATCCGAGCAGTACTTC.

The chain carries TRBV23-1 and TRBJ1-2, with 7 bases fitting TRBD1. TRBV23-1 belongs to the ORF category, with a function that is uncertain. There are 14 residues in the CDR3. The junction had 5 bases not matched to a gene; V was cut back by 6 bases and J by 1 base. The CDR3 loop is CASSRNRGNYGYTF. In DNA form, the CDR3 reads TGCGCCAGCAGCCGTAACAGGGGTAACTATGGCTACACCTTC.

V is TRBV19 and J is TRBJ1-5; the D is unclear. Germline V CDR1 and CDR2: LNHDA, SQIVND (reference sequence). This CDR3 contains 13 residues. V was pared by 7 bases and J by 5 bases, with 12 bases between. CDR3 nucleotides: TGTGCCAGTATAGCAGGAGGGTATCAGCCCCAGCATTTT. Translating gives CASIAGGYQPQHF. Looking up the rest from reference TRBV19 and TRBJ1-5 gives the full variable domain: DGGITQSPKYLFRKEGQNVTLSCEQNLNHDAMYWYRQDPGQGLRLIYYSQIVNDFQKGDIAEGYSVSREKKESFPLTVTSAQKNPTAFYLCASIAGGYQPQHFGDGTRLSIL.

This chain connects TRBV6-1 to TRBJ2-5; 7 positions match TRBD2. V was pared by 6 bases and J by 7 bases, with 8 bases of the junction left unmatched. The CDR3 spans 13 residues. Looked up from germline, CDR1 is MNHNS and CDR2 is SASEGT. The CDR3 region is CASSRLAEGTQYF. Written as DNA, the CDR3 is TGTGCCAGCAGCCGGCTAGCGGAGGGGACCCAGTACTTC.

V is TRBV27 and J is TRBJ1-5, with 10 bases identical to TRBD1. Germline V gene data show CDR1 as MNHEY and CDR2 as SMNVEV (reference sequence). The CDR3 sequence is 14 residues long. After removal of 7 bases from V and 6 bases from J, the junction contained 6 bases not matched to a gene. CDR3 sequence reads: CASTQDRGPQPQHF. The DNA of the CDR3 is TGTGCCAGCACCCAAGACAGGGGGCCTCAGCCCCAGCATTTT.

This chain links TRBV6-5 with TRBJ2-2; D is possibly TRBD2 (6 bases). Germline V gene data show CDR1 as MNHEY and CDR2 as SVGAGI. This CDR3 contains 15 residues. V dropped 4 bases and J dropped 7 bases, with 16 bases sitting between them. This chain's CDR3 is CASSLVGGLGGELFF. The DNA for the CDR3 is TGTGCCAGCAGTTTAGTTGGGGGGTTGGGCGGGGAGCTGTTTTTT.

The chain links TRBV18 to TRBJ2-7, with no clear D. Germline lookup yields CDR1 KGHSH and CDR2 LQKENI. The CDR3 totals 12 residues. V dropped 3 bases and J dropped 5 bases, with 8 bases sitting between them. In DNA form, the CDR3 reads TGTGCCAGCTCACCCTCGGTGCACGAGCAGTACTTC. This sequence encodes CASSPSVHEQYF.

CDR3 in amino acids: CASLRPGMGTDTQYF. DNA for the CDR3: TGTGCCAGCCTACGCCCGGGGATGGGCACAGATACGCAGTATTTT. This chain connects TRBV28 to TRBJ2-3, with D maybe TRBD2 (5 bases). Trimming cost V 8 bases and J 1 base, with 16 bases left between them. CDR3 length equals 15 residues. Germline CDR1 MDHEN, CDR2 SYDVKM.

The chain couples TRBV28 to TRBJ1-1; D is possibly TRBD1 (6 bases). From germline, CDR1 is MDHEN and CDR2 SYDVKM. The CDR3 loop spans 14 amino acids. V was trimmed by 3 bases and J by 4 bases, leaving 12 bases between them. The DNA for the CDR3 is TGTGCCAGCAGTTTGGGGGGAGGGGGCACTGAAGCTTTCTTT. Its protein product is CASSLGGGGTEAFF.

This clone showed up just once. The J gene is TRBJ1-1, the V gene TRBV10-1; D not certain. With 8 bases removed from V and 5 bases from J, the gap between germline ends came to 15 bases. The CDR3 is 13 amino acids. Germline CDR1 and CDR2: WNHNN and SYGVQD (reference sequence). CDR3 nucleotide sequence: TGCGCCAGCCGGATGGGCTCGGGGACTGAAGCTTTCTTT. Its translation is CASRMGSGTEAFF.

The chain carries TRBV18 and TRBJ2-7; 12 nucleotides align to TRBD2. V dropped 2 bases and J dropped 7; count of bases not matched to a gene: 15. Germline CDR1 is KGHSH and CDR2 is LQKENI. The CDR3 length is 18 residues. CDR3 protein: CASSPFSTSGRPRREQYF. Written as DNA, the CDR3 is TGTGCCAGCTCACCATTTAGTACTAGCGGGAGGCCGCGTAGGGAGCAGTACTTC.

This clone was picked up one time. V gene TRBV2 combines with J gene TRBJ2-7; no definite D call. The CDR3 runs 15 residues. V lost 0 bases to trimming and J lost 9 bases, with 18 bases between them. Germline loops: CDR1 SNHLY, CDR2 FYNNEI. CDR3 in amino acids: CASSEALAMGPAQYF. CDR3 nucleotide sequence: TGTGCCAGCAGTGAAGCCCTCGCCATGGGCCCCGCGCAGTACTTC.

The genes are TRBV30 and TRBJ1-5; D is perhaps TRBD1 (5 bases). The germline V and J ends were trimmed by 0 bases and 2 bases, with 14 bases remaining between them. CDR1 is GTSNPN, CDR2 SVGIG, per germline (reference sequence). This CDR3 region has 16 residues. For the CDR3, the DNA is TGTGCCTGGAGTGTACGTAGGGGTATGCGCAATCAGCCCCAGCATTTT. Translation gives CAWSVRRGMRNQPQHF.

This chain links TRBV6-5 with TRBJ1-1, with a tentative D call TRBD1 (5 bases). Germline values: CDR1 MNHEY, CDR2 SVGAGI. Trimming pared 0 bases from V and 4 bases from J, leaving 12 bases between. The length of the CDR3 is 15 residues. DNA of the CDR3: TGTGCCAGCAGTTACTCTTTAGGGGTAGGCACTGAAGCTTTCTTT. Protein sequence: CASSYSLGVGTEAFF.

The gene calls are TRBV19 and TRBJ2-6; a weak D match, TRBD1 (6 bases). Germline assignment: CDR1 LNHDA and CDR2 SQIVND (reference sequence). The CDR3 length is 15 residues. V was cut by 7 bases and J by 7 bases, with 17 bases left in between. The CDR3 nucleotides read TGTGCCAGTACCGATCCGGGACACGTAGCCAACGTCCTGACTTTC. Protein: CASTDPGHVANVLTF.